This record covers a single TCR beta chain. Its antigen remains unknown. Libraries were prepared by immunoSEQ multiplex PCR; TCRdb keeps only in-frame clonotypes and omits some of them. The sample gives some 190,000 clones, 80% to 90% of which show up once; 6% to 8% is in the top ten. These data come from a study of T cell responses to AZD1222 COVID-19 vaccine. General study points: The breadth and depth of Spike-specific TCRs increased once two AZD1222 doses had been given.

V was cut by 0 bases and J by 3 bases, with 9 bases left in between. The length of the CDR3 is 14 residues. The germline gives CDR1 SGDLS, CDR2 YYNGEE. This material consisted of peripheral blood, taken on day 0 of AZD1222 vaccination. The source is an adult in good health. V gene TRBV9 combines with J gene TRBJ1-1; D is uncertain. DNA of the CDR3: TGTGCCAGCAGCGTAGATGCAGAGTACACTGAAGCTTTCTTT. It codes for CASSVDAEYTEAFF.